These 11 T cell receptor beta chains came from one sample sequenced in a study of shared clonotypes between healthy human individuals. The protocol was immunoSEQ multiplex PCR, while the TCRdb copy is restricted to in-frame clones and leaves out a portion. This table has a few million clones, over 85% appearing once. The material sequenced was naive CD4+ T cells from PBMCs. Stated subset: CD45RA+ positively selected. The receptors originated from a young man in good health. Some clones in this sample may be carry-over from other donors' samples.

CDR3: CASSSGLAGVETQYF. Here the CDR3 DNA reads TGTGCCAGCAGCTCTGGACTAGCGGGAGTGGAGACCCAGTACTTC. The chain is built from TRBV5-4 and TRBJ2-5, with 13 positions matching TRBD2. In germline, CDR1 is SGHNT, CDR2 YYREEE (reference sequence). Losses at the gene ends were 3 bases for V and 5 bases for J; bases not matched to a gene: 4. CDR3 length equals 15 residues.

This rearrangement joins TRBV7-3 to TRBJ1-1; D might be TRBD1 (6 bases). The CDR3 sequence is 13 residues long. V was clipped by 2 bases and J by 7 bases, with 11 bases between them. The germline gives CDR1 SGHTA, CDR2 FQGTGA. The CDR3, as DNA: TGTGCCAGCAGCTTATCCCCAGGGGATGAAGCTTTCTTT. Translated, it gives CASSLSPGDEAFF.

The chain couples TRBV5-8 to TRBJ1-1, with TRBD1 matching 7 bases. The CDR3 has 15 residues. The germline gives CDR1 SGHTS, CDR2 YDEGEE. Germline trimming cut 5 bases from V and 1 base from J; bases unmatched to any gene: 8. The CDR3 is CASRYLNRGNTEAFF. CDR3 DNA sequence: TGTGCCAGCAGGTATCTCAACAGGGGGAACACTGAAGCTTTCTTT.

Concerning this clone itself: This specimen includes other DNA sequences encoding the same CDR3. The chain employs TRBV9 and TRBJ1-5; D is ambiguous. Germline values: CDR1 SGDLS, CDR2 YYNGEE. The CDR3 is 13 amino acids. Trimming pared 0 bases from V and 4 bases from J, leaving 5 bases between. This CDR3 is CASSVDGNQPQHF. CDR3 sequence (DNA): TGTGCCAGCAGCGTAGACGGTAATCAGCCCCAGCATTTT.

This sequence joins TRBV4-1 and TRBJ1-4; tentative D call: TRBD1 (5 bases). V was shortened by 0 bases and J by 8 bases, with 10 bases between the two germline ends. Germline loops: CDR1 MGHRA, CDR2 YSYEKL. CDR3 length equals 14 residues. CDR3 in amino acids: CASSQDLPGEKLFF. The CDR3 DNA follows: TGCGCCAGCAGCCAAGATCTCCCAGGGGAAAAACTGTTTTTT.

The V gene is TRBV2, the J gene TRBJ2-7; TRBD2 matches at 10 bases. Germline V gene sequence: CDR1 SNHLY, CDR2 FYNNEI. This CDR3 spans 15 amino acids. Losses at the gene ends were 6 bases for V and 1 base for J; bases not matched to a gene: 6. The CDR3 DNA is TGTGCCAGCAGGCCATGGACTAGCGGATCCTACGAGCAGTACTTC. Amino acids: CASRPWTSGSYEQYF.

The chain couples TRBV27 to TRBJ2-2; maybe TRBD2 (5 bases). V lost 1 base and J 6 bases, leaving 15 bases between the germline ends. The germline V gene encodes CDR1 MNHEY and CDR2 SMNVEV (reference sequence). This CDR3 has 16 residues. CDR3 bases: TGTGCCAGCAGTTTATATCGCCCGGGGTTCGCCGGGGAGCTGTTTTTT. It is translated as CASSLYRPGFAGELFF.

V usage is TRBV2 and J usage is TRBJ2-7; unclear D gene. V lost 6 bases to trimming and J lost 1 base, with 10 bases between them. CDR1 SNHLY and CDR2 FYNNEI come from the germline V gene. The CDR3 spans 13 residues. CDR3 sequence: CASRAAPSYEQYF. The CDR3 bases are TGTGCCAGCAGAGCTGCTCCTTCCTACGAGCAGTACTTC.

The chain couples TRBV7-6 to TRBJ2-2; the D is unclear. The CDR3 sequence is 13 residues long. Trimming pared 3 bases from V and 4 bases from J, leaving 6 bases between. CDR1 and CDR2 from the germline V gene are SGHVS and FNYEAQ. The chain's CDR3 is CASSFRGTGELFF. The CDR3 DNA is TGTGCCAGCAGCTTCCGCGGCACCGGGGAGCTGTTTTTT.

About this clone: The sample holds other DNA sequences that translate to the same CDR3. The rearrangement joins TRBV6-5 to TRBJ2-1; 13 bases fit TRBD2. V was clipped by 6 bases and J by 4 bases; unmatched bases: 0. This CDR3 contains 14 residues. Germline values: CDR1 MNHEY, CDR2 SVGAGI. CDR3 sequence (DNA): TGTGCCAGCAGGGGACTAGCGGGGTACAATGAGCAGTTCTTC. This translates into CASRGLAGYNEQFF.

Only one count was recorded for this clone. The J gene is TRBJ2-1, the V gene TRBV4-2, with 9 bases lining up with TRBD2. CDR3 length: 17 amino acids. Unmatched junction bases numbered 11, after V lost 1 base and J lost 7 bases. From germline, CDR1 is LGHNA and CDR2 YNFKEQ. This chain's CDR3 is CASSQGQGAGGMNEQFF. The CDR3 nucleotides are TGTGCCAGCAGCCAAGGTCAGGGAGCGGGAGGCATGAATGAGCAGTTCTTC.